This TCR beta chain originates from a study of PD-1 blockade in classical Hodgkin lymphoma. Each patient's relapse followed autologous stem cell transplantation, and brentuximab vedotin exposure varied. Patients showed best responses of complete response, partial response or progressive disease. Study-level results: Relative to healthy donors, newly diagnosed patients reportedly had lower baseline TCR diversity, which was reported as lower still in relapsed/refractory patients. CD8+ TCR diversity did not rise significantly by C4D1, unlike CD4+. Complete responders started with a diversity level that resembled newly diagnosed patients at baseline.

Germline loops: CDR1 SGHVS, CDR2 FQNEAQ. The CDR3 loop spans 15 amino acids. With 5 bases removed from V and 2 bases from J, the gap between germline ends came to 13 bases. Concerning this clone itself: Its antigen is unknown.

Assay: immunoSEQ multiplex PCR; the TCRdb copy retains only in-frame clones and omits some. The sample holds about 22,000 clones, about 80% seen once. V usage is TRBV7-8 and J usage is TRBJ1-5; D unresolved. The sequence was obtained from a human donor with classical Hodgkin lymphoma. The sample in question was peripheral blood mononuclear cells (PBMCs), obtained before the second cycle of nivolumab. This CDR3 is CASSRTLAGNQPQHF. As DNA, the CDR3 is TGTGCCAGCAGCCGGACTCTGGCGGGCAATCAGCCCCAGCATTTT.